What follows are 19 T cell receptor beta chains derived from one specimen sequenced in a study of lymphopenia after photon versus proton radiotherapy. Repertoires were generated with immunoSEQ multiplex PCR, while TCRdb's copy carries only in-frame clones and drops some. The sample carries some 27,000 clones, roughly 89% recorded once. The sequenced sample was peripheral blood, obtained from a patient treated with proton-based radiotherapy. The receptors come from a woman aged 60-70 years with cholangiocarcinoma. Some clones in this sample may be carry-over from other donors' samples.

This chain joins TRBV7-2 and TRBJ1-5, with D unresolved. The V end lost 1 base, the J end lost 4 bases, and 8 bases lay between the germline ends. In germline, CDR1 is SGHTA, CDR2 FQGNSA. This CDR3 contains 14 residues. DNA of the CDR3: TGTGCCAGCAGCTTAGTATGGGCGAATCAGCCCCAGCATTTT. Translating gives CASSLVWANQPQHF. Variable domain in full (rest from reference TRBV7-2 and TRBJ1-5): GAGVSQSPSNKVTEKGKDVELRCDPISGHTALYWYRQSLGQGLEFLIYFQGNSAPDKSGLPSDRFSAERTGGSVSTLTIQRTQQEDSAVYLCASSLVWANQPQHFGDGTRLSIL.

To note about this clone: In the same sample, other DNA sequences code for this CDR3. The V gene is TRBV18, the J gene TRBJ1-1, with no clear D. V lost 0 bases and J 4 bases, leaving 9 bases between the germline ends. This CDR3 spans 14 amino acids. In germline, CDR1 is KGHSH, CDR2 LQKENI. The CDR3 reads CASSPPSLGTEAFF. In DNA form, the CDR3 reads TGTGCCAGCTCACCACCTAGCCTAGGCACTGAAGCTTTCTTT. Supplemented by reference TRBV18 and TRBJ1-1, the full variable domain reads NAGVMQNPRHLVRRRGQEARLRCSPMKGHSHVYWYRQLPEEGLKFMVYLQKENIIDESGMPKERFSAEFPKEGPSILRIQQVVRGDSAAYFCASSPPSLGTEAFFGQGTRLTVV.

This sequence joins TRBV4-1 and TRBJ2-1; no reliable D call. This CDR3 is built from 15 residues. V was cut by 2 bases and J by 6 bases, with 14 bases left in between. Germline values: CDR1 MGHRA, CDR2 YSYEKL. This chain's CDR3 is CASSQIGSGLNEQFF. CDR3 in DNA: TGCGCCAGCAGCCAAATAGGGTCCGGGCTCAATGAGCAGTTCTTC.

This clone was seen only once. The chain carries TRBV11-1 and TRBJ1-1; D is perhaps TRBD1 (5 bases). The CDR3 extends over 14 amino acids. V was clipped by 1 base and J by 4 bases, with 10 bases between them. Germline V gene sequence: CDR1 SGHAT, CDR2 FQDESV (reference sequence). The CDR3 loop reads CASSLGRGSTEAFF. As DNA, the CDR3 is TGTGCCAGCAGCTTAGGTCGGGGCTCCACTGAAGCTTTCTTT.

The chain recombines TRBV7-2 with TRBJ2-1; D not resolved. CDR1 and CDR2 from the germline V gene are SGHTA and FQGNSA. The CDR3 is made up of 14 amino acids. Trimming removed 8 bases at V and 0 bases at J, with 11 bases between. DNA for the CDR3: TGTGCCAGCGGCTGGCTGAGCTCCTACAATGAGCAGTTCTTC. Residues: CASGWLSSYNEQFF.

This chain's CDR3 is CSVETIAPEQETQYF. The CDR3 nucleotides read TGCAGCGTTGAAACCATAGCGCCGGAGCAAGAGACCCAGTACTTC. The chain joins TRBV29-1 to TRBJ2-5, with a possible D match to TRBD2 (5 bases). Trimming pared 2 bases from V and 2 bases from J, leaving 15 bases between. This CDR3 is built from 15 residues. Germline assignment: CDR1 SQVTM and CDR2 ANQGSEA.

The count of this clone is one. The J gene is TRBJ1-1, the V gene TRBV10-3, with D possibly TRBD1 on 5 matching bases. The CDR3 spans 15 residues. Germline lookup yields CDR1 ENHRY and CDR2 SYGVKD. With 3 bases removed from V and 10 bases from J, the gap between germline ends came to 21 bases. CDR3 amino acids: CAISDPGLPGPVAFF. DNA for the CDR3: TGTGCCATCAGTGACCCGGGACTCCCCGGCCCCGTAGCTTTCTTT.

The chain has TRBV29-1 and TRBJ1-1; D might be TRBD1 (5 bases). Germline CDR1 reads SQVTM; CDR2 reads ANQGSEA. The ends were cut back, 4 bases at V and 6 bases at J, with 12 bases in the middle. The CDR3 has 12 residues. This CDR3 is CSVALETAEAFF. In nucleotides, the CDR3 is TGCAGCGTTGCCCTAGAGACAGCTGAAGCTTTCTTT.

This clone was detected only once. The J gene is TRBJ2-5, the V gene TRBV7-2, with 10 nucleotides matching TRBD2. Germline trimming cut 2 bases from V and 5 bases from J; bases unmatched to any gene: 11. Per germline, CDR1 SGHTA and CDR2 FQGNSA. CDR3 length equals 17 residues. The CDR3 sequence: CASSLYSSGRKVETQYF. The DNA for the CDR3 is TGTGCCAGCAGCTTATATTCTAGCGGGAGAAAAGTGGAGACCCAGTACTTC.

The chain is built from TRBV28 and TRBJ1-1, with D uncertain. Germline CDR1 and CDR2: MDHEN and SYDVKM. V lost 10 bases and J 0 bases, leaving 12 bases between the germline ends. This CDR3 has 13 amino acids. CDR3 bases: TGTGCCACCTCGTGGTCAATGAACACTGAAGCTTTCTTT. The encoded protein is CATSWSMNTEAFF.

The rearrangement links TRBV5-1 to TRBJ1-1; D remains unclear. Germline V gives CDR1 SGHRS, CDR2 YFSETQ. V was clipped by 4 bases and J by 0 bases, with 7 bases between them. The length of the CDR3 is 13 residues. CDR3 residues: CASSHTVNTEAFF. The CDR3 region has the DNA TGCGCCAGCAGCCATACAGTGAACACTGAAGCTTTCTTT.

The chain recombines TRBV2 with TRBJ1-5, with 7 bases fitting TRBD1. Germline lookup yields CDR1 SNHLY and CDR2 FYNNEI. The CDR3 is 14 residues long. The ends lost 6 bases at V and 5 bases at J; junction bases unmatched: 7. The CDR3 DNA sequence: TGTGCCAGCAGCCCCGGGACAGCTCATCAGCCCCAGCATTTT. Protein product: CASSPGTAHQPQHF.

V usage is TRBV7-8 and J usage is TRBJ2-7, with D perhaps TRBD2 (6 bases). V was cut by 1 base and J by 0 bases, with 10 bases left in between. The CDR3 extends over 15 amino acids. Germline lookup yields CDR1 SGHVS and CDR2 FQNEAQ. In DNA form, the CDR3 reads TGTGCCAGCAGCTTAGTCGGGGGTTACTCCTACGAGCAGTACTTC. Translating gives CASSLVGGYSYEQYF.

The V and J genes are TRBV5-6 and TRBJ1-1; 7 nucleotides align to TRBD1. CDR1 is SGHDT, CDR2 YYEEEE, per germline. The CDR3 extends over 16 amino acids. The V segment lost 4 bases and the J segment 1 base; nucleotides outside the gene matches: 10. For the CDR3, the DNA is TGTGCCAGCAGCCCGGTAGAGAGGACAGGGAACACTGAAGCTTTCTTT. Protein: CASSPVERTGNTEAFF.

The chain uses TRBV27 and TRBJ2-7; 8 bases align to TRBD1. CDR3 size: 12 residues. Germline CDR1 is MNHEY and CDR2 is SMNVEV (reference sequence). V lost 5 bases, J lost 9 bases, and 6 bases stayed unmatched. The CDR3 protein is CASSRQGRSQYF. The CDR3 bases are TGTGCCAGCAGTAGACAGGGGCGCTCGCAGTACTTC.

The chain is built from TRBV7-2 and TRBJ1-1; the D gene is possibly TRBD1 (6 bases). The germline gives CDR1 SGHTA, CDR2 FQGNSA. This CDR3 spans 15 amino acids. The ends were cut back, 1 base at V and 5 bases at J, with 14 bases in the middle. The CDR3 is CASSLDNRRGTEAFF. CDR3 nucleotide sequence: TGTGCCAGCAGCTTAGACAACAGGAGGGGGACTGAAGCTTTCTTT.

J is TRBJ2-1 and V is TRBV9; D unresolved. CDR1 is SGDLS and CDR2 is YYNGEE in the germline V gene. Trimming took 7 bases from V and 0 from J, leaving 8 bases between them. This CDR3 is 13 amino acids long. The CDR3 DNA reads TGTGCCAGCCAAGAGAGCTCCTACAATGAGCAGTTCTTC. Its translation is CASQESSYNEQFF.

The chain is built from TRBV15 and TRBJ1-4; 7 bases match TRBD1. The CDR3 sequence is 16 residues long. CDR1 and CDR2 from the germline V gene are LNHNV and YYDKDF (reference sequence). V lost 3 bases and J lost 10; bases outside the gene matches: 14. For the CDR3, the DNA is TGTGCCACCAGCAGCACTGGAGGGACAGCCTACGGAAAACTGTTTTTT. Its translation is CATSSTGGTAYGKLFF.

The V gene is TRBV5-1, the J gene TRBJ2-4; weak D call: TRBD1 (6 bases). CDR3 length: 17 residues. V gave up 4 bases and J gave up 2 bases, with 19 bases separating them. Germline V lookup: CDR1 SGHRS, CDR2 YFSETQ. CDR3 in amino acids: CASSPGPDRITKNIQYF. In nucleotides, the CDR3 is TGCGCCAGCAGCCCGGGCCCGGACAGAATAACCAAAAACATTCAGTACTTC. The full variable domain, in which reference TRBV5-1 and TRBJ2-4 provide the parts outside the CDR3, is KAGVTQTPRYLIKTRGQQVTLSCSPISGHRSVSWYQQTPGQGLQFLFEYFSETQRNKGNFPGRFSGRQFSNSRSEMNVSTLELGDSALYLCASSPGPDRITKNIQYFGAGTRLSVL.